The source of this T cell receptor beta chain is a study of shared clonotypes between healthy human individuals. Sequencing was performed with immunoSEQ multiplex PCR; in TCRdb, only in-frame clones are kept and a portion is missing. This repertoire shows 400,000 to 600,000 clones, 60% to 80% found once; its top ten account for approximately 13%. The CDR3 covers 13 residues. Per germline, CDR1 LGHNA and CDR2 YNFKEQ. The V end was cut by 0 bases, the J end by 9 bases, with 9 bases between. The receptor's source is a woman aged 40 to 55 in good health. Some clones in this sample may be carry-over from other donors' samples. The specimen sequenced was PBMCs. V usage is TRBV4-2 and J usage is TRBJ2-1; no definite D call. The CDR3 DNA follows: TGTGCCAGCAGCCAAGAAGGTTTGGGTGAGCAGTTCTTC. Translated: CASSQEGLGEQFF.